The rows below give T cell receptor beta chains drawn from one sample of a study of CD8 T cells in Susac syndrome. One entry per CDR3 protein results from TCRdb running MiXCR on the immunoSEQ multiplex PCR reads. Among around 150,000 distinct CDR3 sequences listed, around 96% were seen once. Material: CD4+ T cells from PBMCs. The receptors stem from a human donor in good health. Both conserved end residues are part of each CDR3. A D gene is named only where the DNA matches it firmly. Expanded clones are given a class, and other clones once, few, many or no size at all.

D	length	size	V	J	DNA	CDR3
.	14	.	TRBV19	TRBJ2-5	TGTGCCAGTAGTGGCGGCCCCCCGAGGGAGACCCAGTACTTC	CASSGGPPRETQYF
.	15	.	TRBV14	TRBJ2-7	TGTGCCAGCAGCCAAGTGGTGGGTGTCTCCCACGAGCAGTACTTC	CASSQVVGVSHEQYF
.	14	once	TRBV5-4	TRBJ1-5	TGTGCCAGCAGCTTGCGGGAGAGCAATCAGCCCCAGCATTTT	CASSLRESNQPQHF
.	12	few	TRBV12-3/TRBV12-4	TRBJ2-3	TGTGCCAGCAGTTTTGGCACAGATACGCAGTATTTT	CASSFGTDTQYF
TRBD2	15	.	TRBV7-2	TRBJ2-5	TGTGCCAGCAGCCAGACGGGGACTAGTAGCGAGACCCAGTACTTC	CASSQTGTSSETQYF
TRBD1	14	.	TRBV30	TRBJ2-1	TGTGCCTGGAGTAAGGGGGCCAGCGCCAATGAGCAGTTCTTC	CAWSKGASANEQFF
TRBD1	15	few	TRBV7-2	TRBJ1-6	TGTGCCAGCAGCTCTGGACAGGGGCAAAATTCACCCCTCCACTTT	CASSSGQGQNSPLHF
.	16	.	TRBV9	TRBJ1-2	TGTGCCAGCAGCGCCGTAACGGGGCAGGGCTTCTATGGCTACACCTTC	CASSAVTGQGFYGYTF
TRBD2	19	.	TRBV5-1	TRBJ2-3	TGCGCCAGCAGCTTGGGGGCGTTTAGCGGGGGCCTTAGCACAGATACGCAGTATTTT	CASSLGAFSGGLSTDTQYF
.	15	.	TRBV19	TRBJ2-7	TGTGCCAGTAGTATAGAAGGCAGGGGACGCTACGAGCAGTACTTC	CASSIEGRGRYEQYF
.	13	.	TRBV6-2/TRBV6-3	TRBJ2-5	TGTGCCAGCAGTTACTCGGGAGGCAGCGCATCGTACTTC	CASSYSGGSASYF
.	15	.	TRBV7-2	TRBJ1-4	TGTGCCAGCAGCTACGCCGACAGTACCAATGAAAAACTGTTTTTT	CASSYADSTNEKLFF
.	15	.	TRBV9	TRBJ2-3	TGTGCCAGCAGCGTAGGAATCGGGATCACAGATACGCAGTATTTT	CASSVGIGITDTQYF